The T cell receptor (beta chain) described here comes from a study of blood T cell repertoires in COVID-19. Per the original data handling: The assay estimated nucleated cells by amplifying reference gene primers. Sequencing was performed with immunoSEQ multiplex PCR; in TCRdb, only in-frame clones are kept and a portion is missing. V, J and clone size were drawn from that table, and D and trimming were deduced from the DNA. The table lists some 520,000 clones, nearly 90% of them singletons, with roughly 0.84% in the top ten. Trimming removed 7 bases from V and 4 bases from J, with 14 bases in between. The CDR3 consists of 15 residues. CDR1 is LGHDT and CDR2 is YNNKEL in the germline V gene (reference sequence). During active infection, Seattle patients enrolled and were then monitored through disease.

Material for sequencing was peripheral blood. The chain combines TRBV3-1 (or the pseudogene TRBV3-2) with TRBJ1-6; no reliable D call. The receptor comes from a man between 18 and 29 years old with COVID-19, enrolled during active disease. CDR3 DNA: TGTGCCAGCACCGACGGGATACGATATAATTCACCCCTCCACTTT. Its translation: CASTDGIRYNSPLHF.